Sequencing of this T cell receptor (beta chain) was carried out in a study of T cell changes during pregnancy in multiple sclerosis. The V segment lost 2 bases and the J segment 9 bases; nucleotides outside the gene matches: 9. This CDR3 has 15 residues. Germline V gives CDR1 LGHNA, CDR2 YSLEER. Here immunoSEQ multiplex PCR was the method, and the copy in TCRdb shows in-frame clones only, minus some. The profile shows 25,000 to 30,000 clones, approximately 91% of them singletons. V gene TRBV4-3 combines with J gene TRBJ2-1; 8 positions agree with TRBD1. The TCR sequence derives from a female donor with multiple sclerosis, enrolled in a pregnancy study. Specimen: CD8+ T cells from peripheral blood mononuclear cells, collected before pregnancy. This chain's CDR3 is CASSQSLDRAAEQFF. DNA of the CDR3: TGCGCCAGCAGCCAATCGTTGGACAGGGCCGCTGAGCAGTTCTTC.